These 13 T cell receptor beta chains were sequenced from one sample in a study of blood T cells in healthy people across ages (dated by TCRdb to the mid-2010s). Library preparation used 5' RACE. Sequencing took place on an Illumina HiSeq 2500. A second PCR of about 6 to 11 cycles was performed with a sample-barcoded 5' primer and a J-beta primer mix. TCRdb cleaned the public reads at Q25 with fastp, built clones with MiXCR and kept in-frame beta chains. Each CDR3 protein gets just one entry, which takes the most common genes and DNA from the rows behind it. This sample is represented by about 750,000 distinct CDR3 sequences; roughly 50% of them were singletons. The biggest ten clones account for about 42% of the sample. Source material: blood. These receptors were taken from an elderly man in good health.

V gene TRBV15 combines with J gene TRBJ2-6; no firm D call. CDR3 length equals 17 residues. Germline loops: CDR1 LNHNV, CDR2 YYDKDF (reference sequence). Trimming took 3 bases from V and 1 from J, leaving 13 bases between them. CDR3 sequence: CATSSPVLRSGANVLTF. The CDR3 DNA reads as TGTGCCACCAGCAGCCCCGTCTTAAGGTCTGGGGCCAACGTCCTGACTTTC.

The chain employs TRBV7-7 and TRBJ2-1; 7 nucleotides line up with TRBD2. V lost 5 bases, J lost 7 bases, and 8 bases stayed unmatched. Looked up from germline, CDR1 is SSHAT and CDR2 is FNYEAQ (reference sequence). The CDR3 length is 14 residues. The chain's CDR3 is CASSTSRTSNEQFF. CDR3 DNA sequence: TGTGCCAGCAGCACATCTAGGACTAGTAATGAGCAGTTCTTC.

The chain carries TRBV20-1 and TRBJ2-1; maybe TRBD2 (5 bases). Trimming shortened V by 6 bases and J by 7 bases, and 25 bases separated the two germline ends. Looked up from germline, CDR1 is DFQATT and CDR2 is SNEGSKA (reference sequence). CDR3 length: 16 residues. The CDR3 nucleotides are TGCAGTGCCCACCGGCGGGCACTCCATGACGGAAATGAGCAGTTCTTC. Protein product: CSAHRRALHDGNEQFF.

This clonotype showed up just a few times. The chain couples TRBV20-1 to TRBJ2-7; weak D call: TRBD2 (5 bases). The CDR3 covers 13 residues. In germline, CDR1 is DFQATT, CDR2 SNEGSKA (reference sequence). The V end was cut by 3 bases, the J end by 2 bases, with 11 bases between. This chain's CDR3 is CSARNGKPYEQYF. For the CDR3, the DNA is TGCAGTGCTAGGAACGGGAAACCCTACGAGCAGTACTTC.

This clonotype has just a few counts. The rearrangement joins TRBV24-1 to TRBJ2-7, with D uncertain. V was clipped by 4 bases and J by 2 bases, with 2 bases between them. Germline V CDR1 and CDR2: KGHDR, SFDVKD. The CDR3 consists of 11 residues. Written as DNA, the CDR3 is TGTGCCACCAGTGACACCTACGAGCAGTACTTC. This encodes CATSDTYEQYF.

This clonotype was seen only once. The chain employs TRBV27 and TRBJ2-1; D is unclear. The germline CDR1 and CDR2 sequences are MNHEY and SMNVEV (reference sequence). This CDR3 has 13 residues. Trimming took off 5 bases at V and 8 bases at J, with 13 bases between the two ends. The CDR3, as DNA: TGTGCCAGCAGTCCCCCACCGCCGGATGAGCAGTTCTTC. This codes for CASSPPPPDEQFF.

The chain combines TRBV2 with TRBJ2-5, with TRBD2 identical over 13 bases. V gave up 7 bases and J gave up 0 bases; unmatched junction bases: 2. The V gene's germline CDR1 is SNHLY and CDR2 FYNNEI. The CDR3 has 15 residues. CDR3 nucleotides: TGTGCCAGCACTGGGACTAGCGGGAACCAAGAGACCCAGTACTTC. Residues: CASTGTSGNQETQYF.

The CDR3 loop is CASARGEKDTQYF. In nucleotides, the CDR3 is TGTGCCAGTGCCCGGGGGGAAAAGGATACGCAGTATTTT. This chain joins TRBV12-3 or TRBV12-4 and TRBJ2-3; 7 bases agree with TRBD2. CDR3 length: 13 residues. The V gene end was trimmed by 9 bases and the J gene end by 6 bases; junction bases not matched to a gene: 9.

This chain links TRBV13 with TRBJ2-2; D is unclear. CDR1 and CDR2 (germline): PRHDT, FYEKMQ (reference sequence). V dropped 5 bases and J dropped 1 base, with 8 bases sitting between them. This CDR3 spans 14 amino acids. CDR3 sequence: CASSLRLNTGELFF. The DNA of the CDR3 is TGTGCCAGCAGCCTAAGACTGAACACCGGGGAGCTGTTTTTT.

This clonotype was seen a few times. The genes are TRBV29-1 and TRBJ2-3; no clear D gene. Germline assignment: CDR1 SQVTM and CDR2 ANQGSEA. Deletions cut 8 bases from V and 10 bases from J, with 16 bases between. The CDR3 loop spans 11 amino acids. Here the CDR3 reads CSSRSASAQYF. In DNA form, the CDR3 reads TGCAGCTCACGAAGCGCGTCGGCGCAGTATTTT.

This sequence joins TRBV7-9 and TRBJ1-4, with 9 bases matching TRBD1. Germline V gene data show CDR1 as SEHNR and CDR2 as FQNEAQ (reference sequence). The CDR3 has 14 residues. The ends lost 7 bases at V and 7 bases at J; junction bases unmatched: 7. CDR3 in DNA: TGTGCCAGCAACGCCGGGACAGGGTCTGAAAAACTGTTTTTT. It translates to CASNAGTGSEKLFF.

This clonotype occurred a few times. The J gene is TRBJ2-6, the V gene TRBV7-8; D is ambiguous. Looked up from germline, CDR1 is SGHVS and CDR2 is FQNEAQ. This CDR3 comprises 18 residues. V was pared by 0 bases and J by 0 bases, with 12 bases between. The CDR3 spells CASSLAGMDFSGANVLTF. DNA for the CDR3: TGTGCCAGCAGCTTAGCGGGGATGGATTTCTCTGGGGCCAACGTCCTGACTTTC.

The chain recombines TRBV5-1 with TRBJ2-7; TRBD2 aligns across 8 bases. This CDR3 region has 17 residues. J lost 3 bases, V lost 4 bases, and 15 bases had no gene match. Germline V CDR1 and CDR2: SGHRS, YFSETQ. DNA of the CDR3: TGCGCCAGCAGCGTGGGACTGCTAGCGGGCCCCCTCTACGAGCAGTACTTC. Its protein is CASSVGLLAGPLYEQYF. Full variable domain (remainder filled in from reference TRBV5-1 and TRBJ2-7): KAGVTQTPRYLIKTRGQQVTLSCSPISGHRSVSWYQQTPGQGLQFLFEYFSETQRNKGNFPGRFSGRQFSNSRSEMNVSTLELGDSALYLCASSVGLLAGPLYEQYFGPGTRLTVT.